The next 30 T cell receptor beta chains were all read from a single sample in a study of vaccination effects on CD4 cells after COVID-19. These TCRs are of unknown antigen specificity. Assay: immunoSEQ multiplex PCR; the TCRdb copy retains only in-frame clones and omits some. The data show 65,000 to 90,000 clones, about four fifths seen once. Viral peptide pools were used in the ViraFEST assay to expand antigen-specific CD4+ T cells, and sequencing came afterward. After roughly ten days in culture, the CD4+ T cells were isolated. Vaccinated participants had no history of SARS-CoV-2 infection and tested negative for nucleocapsid antibodies. This specimen was CD4+ T cells from PBMCs cultured with HCoV-NL63 spike peptides, taken before COVID-19 vaccination. The receptor source for this set is a human donor who received a COVID-19 vaccine.

V usage is TRBV2 and J usage is TRBJ1-6; D not certain. V was cut by 7 bases and J by 0 bases, with 10 bases left in between. CDR1 SNHLY and CDR2 FYNNEI come from the germline V gene. The CDR3 sequence is 15 residues long. The CDR3 nucleotides read TGTGCCAGCAAATTGGTGAACTCCTATAATTCACCCCTCCACTTT. Translation gives CASKLVNSYNSPLHF.

The gene calls are TRBV5-8 and TRBJ2-1; 11 bases line up with TRBD2. There are 14 residues in the CDR3. J lost 9 bases, V lost 4 bases, and 6 bases had no gene match. CDR1 is SGHTS and CDR2 is YDEGEE in the germline V gene. CDR3 residues: CASSLSGGAGEQFF. CDR3 bases: TGTGCCAGCAGCCTTAGCGGGGGGGCGGGTGAGCAGTTCTTC.

The genes are TRBV4-1 and TRBJ2-3, with TRBD2 as a possible D gene (5 bases). The CDR3 is 17 residues long. Germline CDR1 and CDR2: MGHRA and YSYEKL. Deletions cut 4 bases from V and 0 bases from J, with 17 bases between. This CDR3 is CASSPVPGSGSTDTQYF. The CDR3 coding sequence is TGCGCCAGCAGCCCCGTCCCTGGCAGCGGTAGCACAGATACGCAGTATTTT.

This chain connects TRBV9 to TRBJ2-1, with 9 positions matching TRBD1. The CDR3 is made up of 15 amino acids. V was clipped by 3 bases and J by 3 bases; unmatched bases: 4. Germline CDR1 reads SGDLS; CDR2 reads YYNGEE. CDR3 region: CASSERTGDYNEQFF. The CDR3 DNA follows: TGTGCCAGCAGCGAACGGACAGGGGACTACAATGAGCAGTTCTTC.

This chain uses TRBV13 with TRBJ2-4; D is perhaps TRBD1 or TRBD2 (5 bases each). This CDR3 spans 14 amino acids. The V gene lost 5 bases and the J gene lost 8 bases, with 16 bases spanning the gap. Germline CDR1 is PRHDT and CDR2 is FYEKMQ (reference sequence). CDR3 region: CASSPRQRRDIQYF. The CDR3 DNA reads TGTGCCAGCAGCCCCAGACAGAGGCGGGACATTCAGTACTTC. The complete variable domain, with remaining parts taken from reference TRBV13 and TRBJ2-4, reads AAGVIQSPRHLIKEKRETATLKCYPIPRHDTVYWYQQGPGQDPQFLISFYEKMQSDKGSIPDRFSAQQFSDYHSELNMSSLELGDSALYFCASSPRQRRDIQYFGAGTRLSVL.

The chain links TRBV29-1 to TRBJ2-5; 8 bases map to TRBD2. The CDR3 length is 13 residues. Germline V lookup: CDR1 SQVTM, CDR2 ANQGSEA. The junction had 5 bases not matched to a gene; V was cut back by 4 bases and J by 4 bases. The CDR3 bases are TGCAGCGTTGGGCTCGGGGGGGGAGAGACCCAGTACTTC. Amino acid sequence: CSVGLGGGETQYF. Filled out from reference TRBV29-1 and TRBJ2-5, the complete variable domain reads SAVISQKPSRDICQRGTSLTIQCQVDSQVTMMFWYRQQPGQSLTLIATANQGSEATYESGFVIDKFPISRPNLTFSTLTVSNMSPEDSSIYLCSVGLGGGETQYFGPGTRLLVL.

CDR3: CASSGLGGGNSPLHF. CDR3 nucleotides: TGTGCCAGCAGCGGCCTCGGGGGTGGGAATTCACCCCTCCACTTT. The V and J genes are TRBV2 and TRBJ1-6; a weak D match, TRBD1 (5 bases). Germline CDR1 and CDR2: SNHLY and FYNNEI. V was clipped by 6 bases and J by 7 bases, with 16 bases between them. This CDR3 is built from 15 residues.

The count of this clone is one. This chain joins TRBV18 and TRBJ1-5, with 7 bases lining up with TRBD1. There are 15 residues in the CDR3. Germline lookup yields CDR1 KGHSH and CDR2 LQKENI. The junction had 7 bases not matched to a gene; V was cut back by 2 bases and J by 6 bases. CDR3 sequence (DNA): TGTGCCAGCTCACCAACCCGACAGGGTGTTCAGCCCCAGCATTTT. As protein: CASSPTRQGVQPQHF.

The CDR3 DNA sequence: TGTGCCAGCAGCCCACGCCCCCCCGACGGGACAGGGTTGACCCAGTACTTC. Amino acid sequence: CASSPRPPDGTGLTQYF. The chain has TRBV11-2 and TRBJ2-5; 9 nucleotides line up with TRBD1. The CDR3 covers 17 residues. Trimming at V came to 5 bases and at J to 7 bases, leaving 17 bases not matched to a gene. CDR1 is SGHAT, CDR2 FQNNGV, per germline.

This clone was seen only once. This chain connects TRBV11-2 to TRBJ2-5, with D perhaps matching TRBD1 (6 bases). V was shortened by 6 bases and J by 4 bases, with 15 bases between the two germline ends. The CDR3 consists of 14 residues. Germline CDR1 is SGHAT and CDR2 is FQNNGV. CDR3 amino acids: CASRVRTAGETQYF. CDR3 coding DNA: TGTGCCAGCAGGGTAAGGACAGCAGGAGAGACCCAGTACTTC.

The rearrangement joins TRBV4-1 to TRBJ2-1, with D possibly being TRBD1 (6 bases). V was clipped by 5 bases and J by 8 bases, with 10 bases between them. From germline, CDR1 is MGHRA and CDR2 YSYEKL. This CDR3 has 12 residues. In nucleotides, the CDR3 is TGCGCCAGCAGCTTCCGACAGGATGAGCAGTTCTTC. This translates into CASSFRQDEQFF.

The chain uses TRBV7-9 and TRBJ2-6; D is uncertain. The length of the CDR3 is 13 residues. With 5 bases removed from V and 4 bases from J, the gap between germline ends came to 6 bases. Germline V lookup: CDR1 SEHNR, CDR2 FQNEAQ (reference sequence). The CDR3 spells CASSPLGANVLTF. The DNA of the CDR3 is TGTGCCAGCAGCCCATTGGGGGCCAACGTCCTGACTTTC.

The rearrangement links TRBV18 to TRBJ2-2; D is ambiguous. This CDR3 has 15 amino acids. CDR1 and CDR2 (germline): KGHSH, LQKENI. V lost 3 bases and J 6 bases, leaving 14 bases between the germline ends. DNA of the CDR3: TGTGCCAGCTCACCGACCGTAAGCAGCTCCGGGGAGCTGTTTTTT. It yields the protein CASSPTVSSSGELFF.

V usage is TRBV19 and J usage is TRBJ1-4; D call uncertain. CDR3 length equals 16 residues. The V gene's germline CDR1 is LNHDA and CDR2 SQIVND (reference sequence). Trimming took off 2 bases at V and 8 bases at J, with 18 bases between the two ends. CDR3 region: CASSISHSASGEKLFF. Here the CDR3 DNA reads TGTGCCAGTAGTATATCGCACAGCGCCTCCGGGGAAAAACTGTTTTTT.

V and J are TRBV24-1 and TRBJ2-5, with 8 bases aligning to TRBD2. V was clipped by 3 bases and J by 3 bases; unmatched bases: 11. The germline CDR1 and CDR2 sequences are KGHDR and SFDVKD. The CDR3 length is 17 residues. CDR3 region: CATSDPSGGVGEETQYF. In DNA, the CDR3 is TGTGCCACCAGTGATCCGTCGGGGGGGGTGGGTGAAGAGACCCAGTACTTC.

For the CDR3, the DNA is TGTGCCAGCAAAGCGGGGGGTTATACCGGGGAGCTGTTTTTT. Amino acids: CASKAGGYTGELFF. The chain links TRBV28 to TRBJ2-2, with TRBD2 identical over 9 bases. J was trimmed by 5 bases and V by 7 bases; bases with no gene match: 5. Germline values: CDR1 MDHEN, CDR2 SYDVKM. CDR3 size: 14 residues.

The gene calls are TRBV6-5 and TRBJ1-3; D gene unclear. From germline, CDR1 is MNHEY and CDR2 SVGAGI. This CDR3 is 15 amino acids long. V gave up 8 bases and J gave up 1 base, with 15 bases separating them. The CDR3 nucleotides read TGTGCCAGCTCCTTCGACGGGGATTCTGGAAACACCATATATTTT. Translating gives CASSFDGDSGNTIYF.

V and J are TRBV5-5 and TRBJ2-1; the D call may be TRBD1 or TRBD2 (5 bases each). This CDR3 spans 15 amino acids. V lost 3 bases to trimming and J lost 3 bases, with 13 bases between them. Germline CDR1 SGHKS, CDR2 YYEKEE (reference sequence). The DNA for the CDR3 is TGTGCCAGCAGCTCCACGGTTGGGGGCTACAATGAGCAGTTCTTC. As protein: CASSSTVGGYNEQFF.

V is TRBV5-1 and J is TRBJ1-1, with 7 bases lining up with TRBD1. V lost 0 bases and J lost 6; bases outside the gene matches: 5. The germline gives CDR1 SGHRS, CDR2 YFSETQ. The CDR3 has 14 amino acids. CDR3 in amino acids: CASSLGTGGSEAFF. The CDR3 bases are TGCGCCAGCAGCTTGGGGACAGGCGGGTCTGAAGCTTTCTTT.

The V gene is TRBV9, the J gene TRBJ1-1, with D perhaps matching TRBD1 (6 bases). V lost 2 bases to trimming and J lost 0 bases, with 14 bases between them. Germline V gene data show CDR1 as SGDLS and CDR2 as YYNGEE. The CDR3 covers 16 residues. The CDR3 DNA follows: TGTGCCAGCAGCGTCGGAGGGACATTCATGAACACTGAAGCTTTCTTT. Its translation is CASSVGGTFMNTEAFF. Together with reference TRBV9 and TRBJ1-1, the CDR3 gives the full variable domain: DSGVTQTPKHLITATGQRVTLRCSPRSGDLSVYWYQQSLDQGLQFLIQYYNGEERAKGNILERFSAQQFPDLHSELNLSSLELGDSALYFCASSVGGTFMNTEAFFGQGTRLTVV.

J is TRBJ2-1 and V is TRBV2, with TRBD1 matching over 9 bases. Germline CDR1 is SNHLY and CDR2 is FYNNEI. The V and J ends lost 5 bases and 10 bases, in that order; junction bases with no gene match: 3. CDR3 size: 12 residues. CDR3 loop: CASSTGGWEQFF. The CDR3, as DNA: TGTGCCAGCAGTACAGGGGGCTGGGAGCAGTTCTTC.

The chain employs TRBV5-1 and TRBJ2-3, with D tentatively TRBD1 (5 bases). V was clipped by 5 bases and J by 1 base, with 11 bases between them. The length of the CDR3 is 14 residues. CDR1 SGHRS and CDR2 YFSETQ come from the germline V gene. CDR3 nucleotide sequence: TGCGCCAGCAGGGGGCTGTCCGGCACAGATACGCAGTATTTT. It is translated as CASRGLSGTDTQYF.

In this sample, this clone turned up a few times. The genes are TRBV5-6 and TRBJ2-4, with no clear D. Per germline, CDR1 SGHDT and CDR2 YYEEEE. V was clipped by 0 bases and J by 11 bases, with 6 bases between them. There are 11 residues in the CDR3. The CDR3 DNA is TGTGCCAGCAGCTTGGGCGGCTTTCAGTACTTC. This gives the protein CASSLGGFQYF.

The gene calls are TRBV10-1 and TRBJ2-3; 7 bases are shared with TRBD2. Trimming took 1 base from V and 0 from J; bases not matched to a gene: 1. CDR1 and CDR2 (germline): WNHNN, SYGVQD (reference sequence). The CDR3 sequence is 15 residues long. The CDR3 nucleotides read TGCGCCAGCAGTGAGTTCGGGGGGAGCACAGATACGCAGTATTTT. Amino acids: CASSEFGGSTDTQYF.

This chain joins TRBV5-4 and TRBJ2-5; 7 bases are shared with TRBD2. Germline V CDR1 and CDR2: SGHNT, YYREEE (reference sequence). V trimming: 0 bases; J trimming: 3 bases; junction bases outside the gene matches: 5. The CDR3 covers 15 residues. CDR3 protein: CASSLVFAGEETQYF. The CDR3 DNA reads TGTGCCAGCAGCTTGGTATTTGCGGGGGAAGAGACCCAGTACTTC.

This clone was observed a few times. The chain carries TRBV18 and TRBJ1-1; D remains unclear. Deletions cut 3 bases from V and 5 bases from J, with 10 bases between. Germline loops: CDR1 KGHSH, CDR2 LQKENI. CDR3 length: 13 residues. This chain's CDR3 is CASSPTELTEAFF. The CDR3 DNA reads TGTGCCAGCTCACCTACAGAATTGACTGAAGCTTTCTTT.

The CDR3 sequence: CATSDPAGTDYGYTF. The CDR3 region has the DNA TGTGCCACCAGTGACCCTGCCGGGACAGACTATGGCTACACCTTC. This chain links TRBV24-1 with TRBJ1-2, with TRBD1 matching 7 bases. The CDR3 totals 15 residues. J lost 3 bases, V lost 4 bases, and 7 bases had no gene match. The V gene's germline CDR1 is KGHDR and CDR2 SFDVKD.

The chain carries TRBV5-8 and TRBJ1-5; D is possibly TRBD1 (5 bases). Trimming left V 5 bases short and J 1 base short, with 13 bases between. CDR3 length equals 15 residues. Looked up from germline, CDR1 is SGHTS and CDR2 is YDEGEE. The CDR3 reads CASRSGRLSNQPQHF. CDR3 coding DNA: TGTGCCAGCAGGTCAGGGAGATTGAGCAATCAGCCCCAGCATTTT.

The chain joins TRBV5-1 to TRBJ1-1; D not resolved. Germline CDR1 reads SGHRS; CDR2 reads YFSETQ. The CDR3 spans 13 residues. Trimming removed 0 bases from V and 3 bases from J, with 6 bases in between. The CDR3 region has the DNA TGCGCCAGCAGCTTGGGGAGGGACACTGAAGCTTTCTTT. This gives the protein CASSLGRDTEAFF.

The chain recombines TRBV4-1 with TRBJ2-7; TRBD1 is a possible D gene (6 bases). With 1 base removed from V and 4 bases from J, the gap between germline ends came to 11 bases. CDR1 and CDR2 (germline): MGHRA, YSYEKL. The CDR3 covers 14 residues. The CDR3 nucleotides are TGCGCCAGCAGCCAAGCATACGACAGGTACGAGCAGTACGTC. Translating it yields CASSQAYDRYEQYV.